This TCR beta chain appears in the sequencing data of a study of blood T cell repertoires in COVID-19 (dated by TCRdb to 2018 to 2020). The study in broad terms: Samples from collaborators originated in the United States, Italy and Spain and spanned both the acute and convalescent phases of COVID-19. Samples came from the ongoing ImmuneRACE study (first 160 participants) plus 1,254 subjects from 6 global collaborators. The dataset comprised deeply sampled blood TCRbeta repertoires from subjects exposed to, actively infected with, or recovered from COVID-19. The material from the prospective study consisted of cDNA or gDNA derived from T cells, B-cell-depleted T cells, or PBMCs. Where available, HLA class I and class II types were obtained from metadata supplied by the sample provider rather than from assay-based typing. The repertoires were released in a freely available public database meant as a resource for research on the immune response to SARS-CoV-2. A de-identified subject ID, COVID-19 status, age in years and sex were almost always included in the sample metadata. Findings and caveats that apply to the study as a whole: The quantity of clinical and demographic metadata differed by source and by participant and was supplied without curation.

This clone appeared a single time. Its binding antigen is unknown. No much larger clone is present one base from it, and per-base qualities are unavailable. The immunoSEQ Assay, a bias-controlled multiplex PCR, was used to amplify TCRbeta CDR3 regions from genomic DNA. From the authors' description of their analysis: The number of nucleated cells in each sample was estimated from the amplification of reference gene primers within the assay. To quantify the absolute abundance of each unique TCRbeta CDR3 rearrangement, sequence reads were collapsed and filtered. Productive Simpson clonality was computed per sample as the square root of Simpson's diversity index over productive rearrangements. TCRdb re-hosts the immuneACCESS table, in-frame sequences only. Its copies lack some clones; in the studies checked, an unresolved V gene accounts for under half of them, and the cause for the rest is not known. V and J calls and clone size are given by that table; D and trimming were obtained from the DNA. For this sample there are 400,000 or so clones; 75% to 90% appear just once. The top ten constitute 1.5% to 1.8% of the sample.

One collaborating source in Seattle enrolled patients while the patients were actively infected and followed the patients over time throughout the course of disease. The collaborating institutions used their own protocols to collect whole blood in K2EDTA tubes. Collaborator samples were shipped for TCRbeta analysis as frozen whole blood, isolated PBMCs, or DNA extracted from either sample type. CDR1 is given as SGHTA and CDR2 as FQGNSA, both from the germline V gene. Cut back by 3 bases and 0 bases, the V and J ends lie 9 bases apart. The CDR3 covers 15 residues, taking in both the cysteine and the phenylalanine. Only the CDR3 part of the read is kept: 45 bases, read in frame from the first base.

The V gene is TRBV7-2 and the J gene is TRBJ1-3; a tentative D call is TRBD1 (5 bases match). The sequencing input was peripheral blood. The sequence was obtained from a middle-aged woman with COVID-19, enrolled during active disease. The CDR3 region reads CASSLGRTSGNTIYF. The DNA reads as follows: TGTGCCAGCAGCTTGGGGCGAACCTCTGGAAACACCATATATTTT.